This T cell receptor (beta chain) was sequenced during a study of blood T cell repertoires in COVID-19. About the research overall: Sources were T cells, B-cell-depleted T cells, or PBMCs; the material itself was cDNA or gDNA.

Method: immunoSEQ multiplex PCR; TCRdb's copy keeps in-frame clones and lacks some. Found here are more than 90,000 clones, roughly 87% of them singletons; the top ten hold 7.7%. The V end was cut by 5 bases, the J end by 0 bases, with 7 bases between. Germline values: CDR1 GTSNPN, CDR2 SVGIG (reference sequence). The CDR3 extends over 12 amino acids. This TCR derives from a human donor in a cohort sampled during active COVID-19. This rearrangement joins TRBV30 to TRBJ1-2, with D tentatively TRBD1 (5 bases). Sequencing was carried out using peripheral blood. CDR3 DNA: TGTGCCTGGGGCAGGGCTAACTATGGCTACACCTTC. This gives the protein CAWGRANYGYTF. The full variable domain, rest sourced from reference TRBV30 and TRBJ1-2, is SQTIHQWPATLVQPVGSPLSLECTVEGTSNPNLYWYRQAAGRGLQLLFYSVGIGQISSEVPQNLSASRPQDRQFILSSKKLLLSDSGFYLCAWGRANYGYTFGSGTRLTVV.